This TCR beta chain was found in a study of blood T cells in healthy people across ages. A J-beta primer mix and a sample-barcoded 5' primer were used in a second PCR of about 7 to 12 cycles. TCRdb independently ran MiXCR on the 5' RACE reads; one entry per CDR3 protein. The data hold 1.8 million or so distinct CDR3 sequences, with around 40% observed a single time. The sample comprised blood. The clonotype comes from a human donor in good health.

In nucleotides, the CDR3 is TGTGCCAGCAGTTTAGTTGGGACAGATGAAAAACTGTTTTTT. This sequence encodes CASSLVGTDEKLFF. The rearrangement joins TRBV27 to TRBJ1-4, with 7 bases identical to TRBD1. This CDR3 contains 14 residues. Germline trimming cut 2 bases from V and 6 bases from J; bases unmatched to any gene: 3. Looked up from germline, CDR1 is MNHEY and CDR2 is SMNVEV (reference sequence).